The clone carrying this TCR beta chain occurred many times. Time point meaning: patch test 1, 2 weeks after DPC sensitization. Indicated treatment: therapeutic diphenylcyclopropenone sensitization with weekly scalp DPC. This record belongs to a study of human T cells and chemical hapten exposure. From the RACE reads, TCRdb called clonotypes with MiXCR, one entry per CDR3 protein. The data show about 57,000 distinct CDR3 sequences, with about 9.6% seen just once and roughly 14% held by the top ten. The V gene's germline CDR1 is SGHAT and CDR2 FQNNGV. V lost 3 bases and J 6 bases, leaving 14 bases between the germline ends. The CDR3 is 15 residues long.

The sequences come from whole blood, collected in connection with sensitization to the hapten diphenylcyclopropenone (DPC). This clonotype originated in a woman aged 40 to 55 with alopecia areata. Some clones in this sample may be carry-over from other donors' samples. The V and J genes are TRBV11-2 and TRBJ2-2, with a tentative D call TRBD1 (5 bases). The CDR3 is CASSLLSLGAGELFF. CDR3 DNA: TGTGCCAGCAGCTTGTTAAGCCTAGGGGCCGGGGAGCTGTTTTTT.